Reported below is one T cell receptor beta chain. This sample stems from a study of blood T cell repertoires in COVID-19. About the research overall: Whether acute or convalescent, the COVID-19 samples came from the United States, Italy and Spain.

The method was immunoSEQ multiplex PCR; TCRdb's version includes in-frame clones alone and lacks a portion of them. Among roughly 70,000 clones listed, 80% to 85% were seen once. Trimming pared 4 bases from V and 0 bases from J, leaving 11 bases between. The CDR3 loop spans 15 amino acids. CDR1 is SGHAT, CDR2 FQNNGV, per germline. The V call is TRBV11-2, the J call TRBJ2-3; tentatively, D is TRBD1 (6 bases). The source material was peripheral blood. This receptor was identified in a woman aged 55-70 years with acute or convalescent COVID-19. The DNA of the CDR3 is TGTGCCAGCAGCTCTCAAAGGGGGAGCACAGATACGCAGTATTTT. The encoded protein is CASSSQRGSTDTQYF.